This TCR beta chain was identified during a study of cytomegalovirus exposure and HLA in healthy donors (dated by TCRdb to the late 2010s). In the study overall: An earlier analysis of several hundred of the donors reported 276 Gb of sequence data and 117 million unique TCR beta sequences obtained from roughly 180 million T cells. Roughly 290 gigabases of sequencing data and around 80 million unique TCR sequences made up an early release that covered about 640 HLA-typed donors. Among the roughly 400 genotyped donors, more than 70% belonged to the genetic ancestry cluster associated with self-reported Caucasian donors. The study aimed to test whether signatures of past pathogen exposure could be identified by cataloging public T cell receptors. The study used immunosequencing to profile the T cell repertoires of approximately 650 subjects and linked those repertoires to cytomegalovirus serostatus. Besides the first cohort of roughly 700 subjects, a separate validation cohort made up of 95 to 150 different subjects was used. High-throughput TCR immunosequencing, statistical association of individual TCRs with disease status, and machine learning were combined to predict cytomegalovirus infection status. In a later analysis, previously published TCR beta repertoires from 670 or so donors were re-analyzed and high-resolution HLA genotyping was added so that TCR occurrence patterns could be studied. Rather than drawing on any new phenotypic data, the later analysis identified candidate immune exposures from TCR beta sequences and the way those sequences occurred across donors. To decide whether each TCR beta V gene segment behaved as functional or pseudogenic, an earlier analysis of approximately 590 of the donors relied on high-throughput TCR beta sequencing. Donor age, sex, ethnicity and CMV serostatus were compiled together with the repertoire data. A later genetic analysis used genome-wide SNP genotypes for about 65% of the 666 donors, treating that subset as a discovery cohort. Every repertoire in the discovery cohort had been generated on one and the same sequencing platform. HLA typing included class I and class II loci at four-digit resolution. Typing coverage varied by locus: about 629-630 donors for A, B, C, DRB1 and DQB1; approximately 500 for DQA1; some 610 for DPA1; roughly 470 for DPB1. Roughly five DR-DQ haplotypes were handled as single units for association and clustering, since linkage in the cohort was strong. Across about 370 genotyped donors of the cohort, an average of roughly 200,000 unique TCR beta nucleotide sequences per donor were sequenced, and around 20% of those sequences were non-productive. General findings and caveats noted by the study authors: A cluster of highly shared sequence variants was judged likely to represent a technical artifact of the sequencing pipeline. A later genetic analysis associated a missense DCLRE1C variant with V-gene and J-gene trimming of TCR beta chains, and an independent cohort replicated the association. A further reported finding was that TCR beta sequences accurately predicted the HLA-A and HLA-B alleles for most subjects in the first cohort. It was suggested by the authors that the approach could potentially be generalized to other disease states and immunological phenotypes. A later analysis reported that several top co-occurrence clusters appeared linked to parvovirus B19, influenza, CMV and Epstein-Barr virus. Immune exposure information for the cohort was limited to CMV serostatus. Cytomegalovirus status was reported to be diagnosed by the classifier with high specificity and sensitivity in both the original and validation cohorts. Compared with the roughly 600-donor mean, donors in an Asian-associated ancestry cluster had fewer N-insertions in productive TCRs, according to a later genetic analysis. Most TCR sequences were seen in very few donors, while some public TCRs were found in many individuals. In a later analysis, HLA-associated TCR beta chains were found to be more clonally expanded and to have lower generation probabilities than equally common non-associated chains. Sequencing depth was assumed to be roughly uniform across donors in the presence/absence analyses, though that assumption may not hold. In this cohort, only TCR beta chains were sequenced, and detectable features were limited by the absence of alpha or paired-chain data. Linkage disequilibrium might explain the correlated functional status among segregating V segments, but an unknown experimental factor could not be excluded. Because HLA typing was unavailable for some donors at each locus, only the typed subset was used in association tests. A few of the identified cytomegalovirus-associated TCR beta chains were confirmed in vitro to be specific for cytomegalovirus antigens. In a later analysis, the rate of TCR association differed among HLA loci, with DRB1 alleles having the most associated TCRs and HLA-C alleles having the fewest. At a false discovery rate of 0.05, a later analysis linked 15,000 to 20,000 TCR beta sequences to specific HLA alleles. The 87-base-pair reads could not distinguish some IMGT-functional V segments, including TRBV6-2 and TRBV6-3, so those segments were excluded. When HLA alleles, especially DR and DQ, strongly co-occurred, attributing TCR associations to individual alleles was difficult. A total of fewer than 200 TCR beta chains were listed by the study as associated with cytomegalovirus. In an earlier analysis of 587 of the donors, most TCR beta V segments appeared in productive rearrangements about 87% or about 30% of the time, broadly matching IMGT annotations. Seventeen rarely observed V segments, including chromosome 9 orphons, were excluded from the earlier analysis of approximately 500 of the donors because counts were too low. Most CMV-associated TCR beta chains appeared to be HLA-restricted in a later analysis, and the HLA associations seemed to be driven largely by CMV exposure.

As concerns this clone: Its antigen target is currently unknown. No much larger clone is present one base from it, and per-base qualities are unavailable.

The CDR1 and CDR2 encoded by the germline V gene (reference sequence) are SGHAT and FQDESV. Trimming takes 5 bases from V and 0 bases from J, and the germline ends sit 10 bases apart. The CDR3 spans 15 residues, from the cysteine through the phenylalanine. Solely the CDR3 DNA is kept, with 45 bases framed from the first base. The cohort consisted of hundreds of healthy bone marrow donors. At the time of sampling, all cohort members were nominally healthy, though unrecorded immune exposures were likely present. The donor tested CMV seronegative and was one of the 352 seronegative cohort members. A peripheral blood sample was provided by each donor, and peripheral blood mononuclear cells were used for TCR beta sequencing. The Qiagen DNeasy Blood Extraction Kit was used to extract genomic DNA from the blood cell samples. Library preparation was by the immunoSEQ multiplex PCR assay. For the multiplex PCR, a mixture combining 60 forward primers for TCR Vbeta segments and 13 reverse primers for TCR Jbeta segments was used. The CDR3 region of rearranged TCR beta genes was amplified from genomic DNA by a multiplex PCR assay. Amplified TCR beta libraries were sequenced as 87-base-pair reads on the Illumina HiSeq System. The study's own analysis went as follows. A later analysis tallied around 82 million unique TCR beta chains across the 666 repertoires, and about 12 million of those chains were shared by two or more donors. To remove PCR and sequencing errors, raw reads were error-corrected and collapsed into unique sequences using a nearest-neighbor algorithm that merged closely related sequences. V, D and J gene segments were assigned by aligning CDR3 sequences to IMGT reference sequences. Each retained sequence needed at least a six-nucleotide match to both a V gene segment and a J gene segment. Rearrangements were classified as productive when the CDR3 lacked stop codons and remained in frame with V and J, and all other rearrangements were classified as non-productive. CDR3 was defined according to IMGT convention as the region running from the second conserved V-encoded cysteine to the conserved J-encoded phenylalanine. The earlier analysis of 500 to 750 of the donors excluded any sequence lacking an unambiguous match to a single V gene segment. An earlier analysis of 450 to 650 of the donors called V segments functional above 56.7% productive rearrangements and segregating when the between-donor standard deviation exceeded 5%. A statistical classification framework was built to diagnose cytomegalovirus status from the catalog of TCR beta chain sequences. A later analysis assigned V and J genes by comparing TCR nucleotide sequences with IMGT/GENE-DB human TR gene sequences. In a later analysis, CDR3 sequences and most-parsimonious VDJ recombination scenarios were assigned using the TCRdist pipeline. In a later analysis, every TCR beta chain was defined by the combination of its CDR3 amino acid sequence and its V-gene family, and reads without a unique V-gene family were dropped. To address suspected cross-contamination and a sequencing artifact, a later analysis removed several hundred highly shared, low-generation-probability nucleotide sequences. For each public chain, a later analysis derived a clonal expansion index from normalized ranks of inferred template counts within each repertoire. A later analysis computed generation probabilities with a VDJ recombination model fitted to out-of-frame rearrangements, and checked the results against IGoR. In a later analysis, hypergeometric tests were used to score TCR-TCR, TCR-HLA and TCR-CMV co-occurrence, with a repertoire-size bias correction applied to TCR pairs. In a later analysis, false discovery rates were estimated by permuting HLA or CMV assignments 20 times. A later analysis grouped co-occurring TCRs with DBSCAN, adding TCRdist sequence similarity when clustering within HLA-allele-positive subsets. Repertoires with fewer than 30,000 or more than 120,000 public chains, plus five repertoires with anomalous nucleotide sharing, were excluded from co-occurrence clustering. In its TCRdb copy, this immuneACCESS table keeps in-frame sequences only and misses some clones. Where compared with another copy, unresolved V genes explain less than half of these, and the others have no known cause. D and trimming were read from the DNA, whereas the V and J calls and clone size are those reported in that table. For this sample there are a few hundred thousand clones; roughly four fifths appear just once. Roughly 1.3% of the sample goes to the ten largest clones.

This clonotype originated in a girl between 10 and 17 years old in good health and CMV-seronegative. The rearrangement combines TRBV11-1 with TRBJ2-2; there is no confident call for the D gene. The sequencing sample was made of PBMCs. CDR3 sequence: CASSTGYSNTGELFF. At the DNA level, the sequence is TGTGCCAGCAGCACGGGTTATTCGAACACCGGGGAGCTGTTTTTT.